Following are 25 T cell receptor beta chains from one sample sequenced in a study of cytomegalovirus exposure and HLA in healthy donors. PCR primers comprised 60 Vbeta and 13 Jbeta primers. Some clones are missing from TCRdb's copy, which holds only in-frame ones; the method was immunoSEQ multiplex PCR. This sample has approximately 180,000 clones, with approximately 84% found just once. Sequencing was done on a sample of PBMCs. The origin of the receptors is a girl under three years old in good health and CMV-seronegative.

The CDR3 bases are TGTGCCAGCAGTGCAACAGGGGACACTGAAGCTTTCTTT. This codes for CASSATGDTEAFF. The V call is TRBV25-1, the J call TRBJ1-1; 7 bases are a match to TRBD1. V was clipped by 4 bases and J by 3 bases; unmatched bases: 2. Germline V gene lookup returns CDR1 MGHDK and CDR2 SYGVNS. CDR3 length: 13 amino acids. Full variable domain (remainder filled in from reference TRBV25-1 and TRBJ1-1): EADIYQTPRYLVIGTGKKITLECSQTMGHDKMYWYQQDPGMELHLIHYSYGVNSTEKGDLSSESTVSRIRTEHFPLTLESARPSHTSQYLCASSATGDTEAFFGQGTRLTVV.

The chain employs TRBV27 and TRBJ2-5, with a possible D match to TRBD1 (7 bases). V was shortened by 7 bases and J by 5 bases, with 17 bases between the two germline ends. This CDR3 has 14 residues. The germline V gene encodes CDR1 MNHEY and CDR2 SMNVEV (reference sequence). As DNA, the CDR3 is TGTGCCAGCACTACCTCGGAGGGGGCCGAGACCCAGTACTTC. This gives the protein CASTTSEGAETQYF.

The rearrangement uses TRBV18 and TRBJ2-1; D not resolved. The V and J ends lost 3 bases and 0 bases respectively, with 9 bases between them. The CDR3 runs 15 residues. From germline, CDR1 is KGHSH and CDR2 LQKENI. The chain's CDR3 is CASSPTTSSYNEQFF. The CDR3 region has the DNA TGTGCCAGCTCACCGACGACAAGCTCCTACAATGAGCAGTTCTTC.

The chain uses TRBV30 and TRBJ2-7; D is perhaps TRBD2 (6 bases). The CDR3 extends over 12 amino acids. V gave up 2 bases and J gave up 2 bases, with 7 bases separating them. Germline-derived CDR1 and CDR2 are GTSNPN and SVGIG (reference sequence). The CDR3 reads CAWSRGTYEQYF. The DNA for the CDR3 is TGTGCCTGGAGTCGGGGGACCTACGAGCAGTACTTC.

This clone was picked up a small number of times. V gene TRBV5-1 combines with J gene TRBJ2-7, with TRBD1 matching over 10 bases. Germline assignment: CDR1 SGHRS and CDR2 YFSETQ. CDR3 length equals 14 residues. The trim removed 4 bases at V and 2 bases at J, leaving 3 bases unmatched. CDR3 residues: CASSLGTGAYEQYF. Written as DNA, the CDR3 is TGCGCCAGCAGCCTGGGGACAGGGGCCTACGAGCAGTACTTC.

V and J are TRBV29-1 and TRBJ2-7, with TRBD1 identical over 7 bases. The CDR3 runs 14 residues. CDR1 and CDR2 (germline): SQVTM, ANQGSEA. V was clipped by 6 bases and J by 5 bases; unmatched bases: 13. CDR3 bases: TGCAGCGTCGGGGTACTGACAGGGTCTAACGAGCAGTACTTC. This gives the protein CSVGVLTGSNEQYF.

The V gene is TRBV7-3, the J gene TRBJ2-7, with D possibly being TRBD1 (6 bases). V was clipped by 0 bases and J by 7 bases, with 7 bases between them. The length of the CDR3 is 12 residues. CDR1 SGHTA and CDR2 FQGTGA come from the germline V gene. The DNA for the CDR3 is TGTGCCAGCAGCTTAACTAGGGGGGAGCAGTACTTC. It is translated as CASSLTRGEQYF.

V gene TRBV20-1 combines with J gene TRBJ2-7, with 9 nucleotides matching TRBD1. The germline V gene encodes CDR1 DFQATT and CDR2 SNEGSKA (reference sequence). The ends lost 5 bases at V and 5 bases at J; junction bases unmatched: 1. CDR3 size: 11 residues. The CDR3 is CSAGTGNEQYF. The CDR3, as DNA: TGCAGTGCTGGGACAGGGAACGAGCAGTACTTC.

This chain joins TRBV5-6 and TRBJ1-2, with 7 bases fitting TRBD1. Germline CDR1 is SGHDT and CDR2 is YYEEEE. This CDR3 is built from 13 residues. V shed 2 bases, J shed 7 bases, and the junction held 5 bases outside the gene matches. CDR3 DNA sequence: TGTGCCAGCAGCTTCGGGACAGTAGGTGGCTACACCTTC. Translation gives CASSFGTVGGYTF.

The chain couples TRBV9 to TRBJ1-3; D ambiguous. The CDR3 runs 16 residues. Trimming took 3 bases from V and 5 from J, leaving 18 bases between them. Germline V gene lookup returns CDR1 SGDLS and CDR2 YYNGEE. In DNA, the CDR3 is TGTGCCAGCAGCGCCCAGGCTTCGTATTTTCGAAACACCATATATTTT. Translated, it gives CASSAQASYFRNTIYF.

This chain joins TRBV7-9 and TRBJ1-4; 7 positions agree with TRBD1. This CDR3 spans 14 amino acids. J lost 10 bases, V lost 4 bases, and 9 bases had no gene match. Per the germline V gene, CDR1 is SEHNR and CDR2 is FQNEAQ (reference sequence). The CDR3 region is CASSYSDRTGKLFF. The CDR3 DNA is TGTGCCAGCAGCTATTCGGACAGGACTGGAAAACTGTTTTTT.

This chain joins TRBV30 and TRBJ2-5; D is unclear. Germline V gene sequence: CDR1 GTSNPN, CDR2 SVGIG (reference sequence). The CDR3 contains 12 residues. V gave up 0 bases and J gave up 7 bases, with 9 bases separating them. CDR3 in DNA: TGTGCCTGGAGTGTACTTCCCGGGACCCAGTACTTC. It codes for CAWSVLPGTQYF.

This CDR3 is CASTAGTGNYGYTF. CDR3 nucleotide sequence: TGTGCCAGTACCGCCGGAACAGGGAACTATGGCTACACCTTC. The J gene is TRBJ1-2, the V gene TRBV19; TRBD1 might be the D (6 bases). The CDR3 consists of 14 residues. V was trimmed by 7 bases and J by 2 bases, leaving 14 bases between them. Germline V CDR1 and CDR2: LNHDA, SQIVND (reference sequence).

This chain uses TRBV5-1 with TRBJ2-4; 9 bases agree with TRBD1. Germline values: CDR1 SGHRS, CDR2 YFSETQ. With V trimmed by 4 bases and J by 9 bases, 5 bases remained unmatched. The CDR3 totals 13 residues. CDR3 nucleotide sequence: TGCGCCAGCAGCCTGGGACAGGGAGGCATTCAGTACTTC. Its protein product is CASSLGQGGIQYF.

The chain uses TRBV9 and TRBJ1-6, with D possibly matching TRBD1 (5 bases). V was cut by 0 bases and J by 10 bases, with 11 bases left in between. CDR3 length equals 14 residues. The germline gives CDR1 SGDLS, CDR2 YYNGEE. The CDR3 spells CASSVGGVWSPLHF. CDR3 bases: TGTGCCAGCAGCGTAGGGGGGGTTTGGTCACCCCTCCACTTT.

V is TRBV29-1 and J is TRBJ2-2; D is unresolved. Trimming cost V 5 bases and J 1 base, with 2 bases left between them. CDR3 length equals 11 residues. Germline V gene lookup returns CDR1 SQVTM and CDR2 ANQGSEA. CDR3 DNA sequence: TGCAGCGTTCTGAACACCGGGGAGCTGTTTTTT. Translation gives CSVLNTGELFF.

This sequence joins TRBV19 and TRBJ2-3; a possible D gene is TRBD1 (6 bases). Trimming pared 7 bases from V and 5 bases from J, leaving 13 bases between. The CDR3 has 13 amino acids. CDR1 and CDR2 from the germline V gene are LNHDA and SQIVND (reference sequence). For the CDR3, the DNA is TGTGCCAGTACGGAGACAGGCGGAGATACGCAGTATTTT. Protein sequence: CASTETGGDTQYF.

The J gene is TRBJ2-3, the V gene TRBV5-1; 7 bases line up with TRBD2. V lost 4 bases and J lost 2; bases outside the gene matches: 4. Per the germline V gene, CDR1 is SGHRS and CDR2 is YFSETQ. The CDR3 is made up of 14 amino acids. Here the CDR3 DNA reads TGCGCCAGCAGCCGGCTAGCGGACACAGATACGCAGTATTTT. Protein sequence: CASSRLADTDTQYF.

This CDR3 reads CASRALPSEQYF. The CDR3 DNA reads TGTGCCAGCAGGGCCCTCCCGTCCGAGCAGTACTTC. The rearrangement uses TRBV7-9 and TRBJ2-7; the D is unclear. Trimming left V 6 bases short and J 6 bases short, with 12 bases between. Germline CDR1 reads SEHNR; CDR2 reads FQNEAQ (reference sequence). CDR3 length: 12 residues.

V gene TRBV5-1 combines with J gene TRBJ1-2; 9 bases map to TRBD1. Germline V lookup: CDR1 SGHRS, CDR2 YFSETQ. The CDR3 is 16 amino acids. V shed 6 bases and J 10 bases; nucleotides not matched to a gene: 19. CDR3 coding DNA: TGCGCCAGCAAGCGGTCTGGGACAGGGATTAACTTCGACTACACCTTC. It translates to CASKRSGTGINFDYTF.

The genes are TRBV7-3 and TRBJ2-1, with D unclear. Germline lookup yields CDR1 SGHTA and CDR2 FQGTGA. Trimming left V 4 bases short and J 8 bases short, with 9 bases between. The CDR3 covers 12 residues. The CDR3 coding sequence is TGTGCCAGCAGCTCGTCCCGGGATGAGCAGTTCTTC. The encoded protein is CASSSSRDEQFF.

The chain combines TRBV29-1 with TRBJ2-3; a weak D match, TRBD2 (6 bases). This CDR3 region has 13 residues. Per the germline V gene, CDR1 is SQVTM and CDR2 is ANQGSEA. The V gene lost 5 bases and the J gene lost 6 bases, with 15 bases spanning the gap. The CDR3 bases are TGCAGCGTTCGCGGGGTTTTCGTGGATACGCAGTATTTT. Encoded protein: CSVRGVFVDTQYF.

This clone showed up just once. The chain joins TRBV29-1 to TRBJ2-1; D is ambiguous. Germline V gene data show CDR1 as SQVTM and CDR2 as ANQGSEA. The CDR3 consists of 14 residues. V gave up 3 bases and J gave up 3 bases, with 12 bases separating them. In DNA, the CDR3 is TGCAGCGTTGATTTCCGCGGCTACTACAATGAGCAGTTCTTC. It encodes CSVDFRGYYNEQFF.

The chain links TRBV10-3 to TRBJ1-5; D possibly corresponds to TRBD1 (6 bases). This CDR3 is built from 15 residues. Trimming pared 6 bases from V and 3 bases from J, leaving 15 bases between. Germline CDR1 reads ENHRY; CDR2 reads SYGVKD. CDR3 sequence (DNA): TGTGCCATCAGGGGAACAGACAGGCCCAATCAGCCCCAGCATTTT. This translates into CAIRGTDRPNQPQHF.

The J gene is TRBJ2-7, the V gene TRBV7-9; D is ambiguous. CDR1 is SEHNR, CDR2 FQNEAQ, per germline (reference sequence). The CDR3 has 14 residues. V was trimmed by 1 base and J by 1 base, leaving 8 bases between them. The CDR3 protein is CASSLGDISYEQYF. As DNA, the CDR3 is TGTGCCAGCAGCTTAGGCGACATATCCTACGAGCAGTACTTC.